Given below is one T cell receptor (beta chain) in context. Its antigen is unknown. The germline CDR1 and CDR2 sequences are LNHDA and SQIVND (reference sequence). V lost 6 bases, J lost 2 bases, and 10 bases lay in between. The CDR3 spans 13 residues. Profiled with immunoSEQ multiplex PCR; TCRdb holds only in-frame clones, not every one. Counted here are about 220,000 clones, 85% to 90% occurring once; the ten biggest clones make up 2% to 3%. This sample was included in a study of cytomegalovirus exposure and HLA in healthy donors. Study background: The same platform used for the 500 to 850 first-cohort repertoires was also used for the 120 or so validation repertoires, as a later analysis reported.

Study-level points and caveats: Specific recognition of CMV antigens was confirmed in vitro for a few chains (all CMV-associated). Across donors, most TCRs were seen rarely, yet some public ones were widespread. Investigators reported 150 to 200 TCR beta chains as tied to cytomegalovirus.

The sequenced sample consisted of PBMCs. The chain uses TRBV19 and TRBJ2-5, with D possibly matching TRBD2 (6 bases). The TCR sequence derives from a man between 18 and 35 years old in good health and CMV-seronegative. This CDR3 reads CASSGSAQETQYF. The CDR3 DNA sequence: TGTGCCAGTAGCGGGAGCGCACAAGAGACCCAGTACTTC. Complete variable domain (other parts from reference TRBV19 and TRBJ2-5): DGGITQSPKYLFRKEGQNVTLSCEQNLNHDAMYWYRQDPGQGLRLIYYSQIVNDFQKGDIAEGYSVSREKKESFPLTVTSAQKNPTAFYLCASSGSAQETQYFGPGTRLLVL.